This entry lists 6 T cell receptor beta chains sequenced from one sample in a study of T cells in Graves' hyperthyroidism and ophthalmopathy. From RNA transcripts, TCR beta CDR3 regions were amplified. HTBI primers drove first-round RT-PCR of the TCR CDR3. Using its own MiXCR run on the multiplex PCR reads, TCRdb lists one record per CDR3 protein. The data show over 500,000 distinct CDR3 sequences, around 16% seen once. Sequencing used blood. These TCRs come from a woman aged 30 to 39 with Graves' ophthalmopathy.

This clonotype appeared a few times. The gene calls are TRBV5-4 and TRBJ2-2, with 10 bases aligning to TRBD1. Germline CDR1 is SGHNT and CDR2 is YYREEE (reference sequence). Unmatched junction bases numbered 4, after V lost 4 bases and J lost 7 bases. The CDR3 loop spans 14 amino acids. CDR3 bases: TGTGCCAGCAGCAAGACAGGGGGCGACGGGGAGCTGTTTTTT. Its translation is CASSKTGGDGELFF.

This clonotype was detected only a few times. The chain couples TRBV4-3 to TRBJ2-1; 7 bases match TRBD1. Trimming removed 4 bases from V and 6 bases from J; junction bases left unmatched: 9. The CDR3 runs to 15 residues. Germline assignment: CDR1 LGHNA and CDR2 YSLEER. Here the CDR3 reads CASSLPGPGGNEQFF. In DNA, the CDR3 is TGCGCCAGCAGCCTACCGGGCCCAGGGGGCAATGAGCAGTTCTTC.

The V call is TRBV9, the J call TRBJ2-2; D gene ambiguous. From germline, CDR1 is SGDLS and CDR2 YYNGEE. Trimming took off 4 bases at V and 5 bases at J, with 9 bases between the two ends. The CDR3 covers 13 residues. In DNA, the CDR3 is TGTGCCAGCAGCCTCTCCCAGACCGGGGAGCTGTTTTTT. As protein: CASSLSQTGELFF.

This clonotype was counted at least ten times. CDR3 protein: CASSLQGRNTEAFF. The CDR3 DNA follows: TGTGCCAGCAGTTTACAGGGGCGTAACACTGAAGCTTTCTTT. This chain connects TRBV27 to TRBJ1-1, with a tentative D call TRBD1 (6 bases). The CDR3 consists of 14 residues. V lost 2 bases and J lost 2, with 9 bases in between. Germline CDR1 and CDR2: MNHEY and SMNVEV (reference sequence).

This clonotype was recorded many times. This chain links TRBV28 with TRBJ2-5, with a possible D match to TRBD1 (6 bases). Trimming cost V 3 bases and J 3 bases, with 14 bases left between them. This CDR3 contains 15 residues. Germline lookup yields CDR1 MDHEN and CDR2 SYDVKM. This chain's CDR3 is CASSFLSGEEETQYF. In DNA, the CDR3 is TGTGCCAGCAGTTTTCTTTCAGGGGAAGAAGAGACCCAGTACTTC.

The chain is built from TRBV28 and TRBJ1-5; TRBD1 is a possible D gene (5 bases). From germline, CDR1 is MDHEN and CDR2 SYDVKM. The V and J ends lost 6 bases and 9 bases respectively, with 21 bases between them. The length of the CDR3 is 15 residues. The CDR3 nucleotides are TGTGCCAGCAGGCAGGGACTAAGCGGAGATCCGCCCCAGCATTTT. This gives the protein CASRQGLSGDPPQHF.